The 25 T cell receptor beta chains reported below all come from one sample, sequenced in a study of OX40 agonist ivuxolimab in advanced cancers. TCRdb keeps only in-frame clones here, not all; method: immunoSEQ multiplex PCR. This sample has about 75,000 clones; around nine tenths occur once, and the top ten carry 0.3% to 0.45%. The material sequenced was CD4+ or CD8+ T cells sorted from blood, taken in a trial of the OX40 agonist ivuxolimab. The receptors were sampled from an adult with an advanced solid tumor such as melanoma, head and neck, liver or kidney cancer.

This chain connects TRBV30 to TRBJ2-1; D is unclear. Trimming stripped 5 bases from V and 2 bases from J, with 7 bases between. The germline V gene encodes CDR1 GTSNPN and CDR2 SVGIG (reference sequence). The length of the CDR3 is 12 residues. CDR3 bases: TGTGCCTGGCGGGTCCCCTACAATGAGCAGTTCTTC. Its protein product is CAWRVPYNEQFF.

This chain links TRBV28 with TRBJ1-2; D is unresolved. CDR3 length: 11 amino acids. V was shortened by 6 bases and J by 8 bases, with 10 bases between the two germline ends. CDR1 and CDR2 from the germline V gene are MDHEN and SYDVKM. Here the CDR3 DNA reads TGTGCCAGCAGCTCCACGGGGGGCTACACCTTC. Translating it yields CASSSTGGYTF.

The chain carries TRBV4-1 and TRBJ2-1; possibly TRBD2 for D (5 bases). Germline CDR1 and CDR2: MGHRA and YSYEKL. There are 16 residues in the CDR3. The V gene lost 0 bases and the J gene lost 9 bases, with 18 bases spanning the gap. The CDR3 loop reads CASSQEGLARRGEQFF. In DNA, the CDR3 is TGCGCCAGCAGCCAAGAGGGCCTAGCCCGCCGGGGTGAGCAGTTCTTC.

The V gene is TRBV18, the J gene TRBJ2-1, with 8 bases aligning to TRBD2. V lost 6 bases to trimming and J lost 6 bases; unmatched junction nucleotides: 16. Germline-derived CDR1 and CDR2 are KGHSH and LQKENI. This CDR3 region has 17 residues. In nucleotides, the CDR3 is TGTGCCAGCTCGCCCCCCGGACTAGCCCTTCGGGTCAATGAGCAGTTCTTC. It specifies CASSPPGLALRVNEQFF.

The chain combines TRBV6-6 with TRBJ1-3; no clear D. Trimming pared 2 bases from V and 0 bases from J, leaving 8 bases between. CDR1 MNHNY and CDR2 SVGAGI come from the germline V gene (reference sequence). CDR3 length: 15 residues. CDR3 residues: CASSYGVVSGNTIYF. CDR3 in DNA: TGTGCCAGCAGTTACGGAGTAGTCTCTGGAAACACCATATATTTT.

This chain joins TRBV11-2 and TRBJ2-2; D is ambiguous. The V gene's germline CDR1 is SGHAT and CDR2 FQNNGV. The CDR3 is 14 amino acids. V was cut by 5 bases and J by 5 bases, with 12 bases left in between. The CDR3 DNA follows: TGTGCCAGCAGCCCCCAAGGAACAACCGGGGAGCTGTTTTTT. It is translated as CASSPQGTTGELFF.

The rearrangement uses TRBV19 and TRBJ2-5, with D perhaps TRBD2 (5 bases). CDR3 size: 16 residues. Deletions cut 4 bases from V and 5 bases from J, with 20 bases between. CDR1 is LNHDA, CDR2 SQIVND, per germline (reference sequence). CDR3 in DNA: TGTGCCAGTAGTAAGGGCGGGCAGTCGTTAACGGAGACCCAGTACTTC. Its translation is CASSKGGQSLTETQYF.

The chain has TRBV5-1 and TRBJ2-7; 7 bases line up with TRBD1. Unmatched junction bases numbered 17, after V lost 6 bases and J lost 2 bases. Germline-derived CDR1 and CDR2 are SGHRS and YFSETQ. The CDR3 loop spans 17 amino acids. In nucleotides, the CDR3 is TGCGCCAGCATCAAGTTTCTGGTACAGGGGTTTCCCTACGAGCAGTACTTC. Amino acids: CASIKFLVQGFPYEQYF.

The chain couples TRBV19 to TRBJ2-1; 10 nucleotides agree with TRBD2. In germline, CDR1 is LNHDA, CDR2 SQIVND (reference sequence). The CDR3 is made up of 12 amino acids. V gave up 10 bases and J gave up 8 bases; unmatched junction bases: 5. The CDR3 sequence is CATLAGVHEQFF. The CDR3, as DNA: TGTGCCACTCTAGCGGGAGTCCATGAGCAGTTCTTC. The full variable domain, rest sourced from reference TRBV19 and TRBJ2-1, is DGGITQSPKYLFRKEGQNVTLSCEQNLNHDAMYWYRQDPGQGLRLIYYSQIVNDFQKGDIAEGYSVSREKKESFPLTVTSAQKNPTAFYLCATLAGVHEQFFGPGTRLTVL.

The genes are TRBV30 and TRBJ2-3; a weak D match, TRBD2 (7 bases). Trimming removed 5 bases at V and 4 bases at J, with 22 bases between. CDR1 and CDR2 (germline): GTSNPN, SVGIG (reference sequence). CDR3 length equals 16 residues. CDR3 sequence: CAWGSGGGIQADTQYF. The DNA for the CDR3 is TGTGCCTGGGGTAGTGGGGGGGGCATACAGGCAGATACGCAGTATTTT.

The chain recombines TRBV5-4 with TRBJ1-1; D not resolved. This CDR3 contains 14 residues. The V end was cut by 0 bases, the J end by 1 base, with 7 bases between. CDR1 and CDR2 (germline): SGHNT, YYREEE (reference sequence). CDR3 region: CASSLAHTNTEAFF. DNA for the CDR3: TGTGCCAGCAGCTTGGCCCATACGAACACTGAAGCTTTCTTT.

The chain has TRBV28 and TRBJ2-3; the D call may be TRBD1 or TRBD2 (6 bases each). Germline CDR1 is MDHEN and CDR2 is SYDVKM. The V gene lost 2 bases and the J gene lost 1 base, with 13 bases spanning the gap. CDR3 length equals 16 residues. This CDR3 is CASSLAGGTGTDTQYF. As DNA, the CDR3 is TGTGCCAGCAGTTTAGCCGGGGGCACGGGCACAGATACGCAGTATTTT.

The J gene is TRBJ2-1, the V gene TRBV7-2, with TRBD2 matching 14 bases. Germline V gives CDR1 SGHTA, CDR2 FQGNSA. Trimming at V came to 5 bases and at J to 6 bases, leaving 3 bases not matched to a gene. The CDR3 spans 15 residues. The CDR3 sequence is CASSRLAGGLNEQFF. The CDR3 nucleotides read TGTGCCAGCAGCAGACTAGCGGGGGGGCTCAATGAGCAGTTCTTC.

The chain is built from TRBV7-3 and TRBJ1-1; no firm D call. In germline, CDR1 is SGHTA, CDR2 FQGTGA. Trimming removed 4 bases from V and 0 bases from J, with 9 bases in between. The CDR3 is 14 residues long. The CDR3 reads CASSSGNMNTEAFF. The CDR3 bases are TGTGCCAGCAGCTCCGGGAATATGAACACTGAAGCTTTCTTT. Supplemented by reference TRBV7-3 and TRBJ1-1, the full variable domain reads GAGVSQTPSNKVTEKGKYVELRCDPISGHTALYWYRQSLGQGPEFLIYFQGTGAADDSGLPNDRFFAVRPEGSVSTLKIQRTERGDSAVYLCASSSGNMNTEAFFGQGTRLTVV.

This clone was recorded only once. V and J are TRBV28 and TRBJ2-1, with D perhaps assigned TRBD1 or TRBD2 (5 bases each). Trimming stripped 0 bases from V and 4 bases from J, with 13 bases between. CDR1 is MDHEN and CDR2 is SYDVKM in the germline V gene. This CDR3 has 16 amino acids. Here the CDR3 reads CASSLWDGDGYNEQFF. The CDR3 DNA sequence: TGTGCCAGCAGTTTATGGGACGGGGACGGGTACAATGAGCAGTTCTTC. Full variable domain (outside the CDR3, taken from reference TRBV28 and TRBJ2-1): DVKVTQSSRYLVKRTGEKVFLECVQDMDHENMFWYRQDPGLGLRLIYFSYDVKMKEKGDIPEGYSVSREKKERFSLILESASTNQTSMYLCASSLWDGDGYNEQFFGPGTRLTVL.

In this sample, this clone turned up once. The chain uses TRBV28 and TRBJ1-2; TRBD1 matches 8 bases. The CDR3 length is 14 residues. V lost 4 bases and J lost 4; bases outside the gene matches: 5. Germline-derived CDR1 and CDR2 are MDHEN and SYDVKM. CDR3 coding DNA: TGTGCCAGCAGTTCCCGGGACAGGTCCTATGGCTACACCTTC. Its translation is CASSSRDRSYGYTF.

This clone was recorded only once. The V call is TRBV29-1, the J call TRBJ1-1; D gene uncertain. This CDR3 is built from 10 residues. CDR1 and CDR2 from the germline V gene are SQVTM and ANQGSEA. Trimming removed 6 bases at V and 1 base at J, with 3 bases between. For the CDR3, the DNA is TGCAGCGTGGGGAACACTGAAGCTTTCTTT. Amino acid sequence: CSVGNTEAFF. The whole variable domain, filled in from reference TRBV29-1 and TRBJ1-1, reads SAVISQKPSRDICQRGTSLTIQCQVDSQVTMMFWYRQQPGQSLTLIATANQGSEATYESGFVIDKFPISRPNLTFSTLTVSNMSPEDSSIYLCSVGNTEAFFGQGTRLTVV.

The rearrangement joins TRBV28 to TRBJ1-1; TRBD1 aligns across 10 bases. Germline V gene sequence: CDR1 MDHEN, CDR2 SYDVKM. The CDR3 runs to 15 residues. Trimming cost V 4 bases and J 2 bases; bases outside gene matches: 4. This chain's CDR3 is CASSSTGGPNTEAFF. The CDR3, as DNA: TGTGCCAGCAGTTCGACAGGGGGCCCAAACACTGAAGCTTTCTTT.

The V call is TRBV6-5, the J call TRBJ2-5, with TRBD1 matching over 9 bases. This CDR3 is built from 14 residues. Germline V gene lookup returns CDR1 MNHEY and CDR2 SVGAGI. The J segment lost 5 bases and the V segment lost 6 bases, leaving 7 bases of the junction unmatched. The CDR3 loop is CASRRTGDSETQYF. In DNA form, the CDR3 reads TGTGCCAGCAGGCGGACAGGGGATTCCGAGACCCAGTACTTC.

The chain links TRBV5-1 to TRBJ2-7; D is possibly TRBD1 (6 bases). V lost 3 bases and J lost 5, with 12 bases in between. The germline V gene encodes CDR1 SGHRS and CDR2 YFSETQ. The length of the CDR3 is 13 residues. The CDR3 region is CASSWDNNNEQYF. CDR3 nucleotides: TGCGCCAGCAGCTGGGACAATAACAACGAGCAGTACTTC.

V is TRBV29-1 and J is TRBJ1-1; 7 bases fit TRBD1. Germline assignment: CDR1 SQVTM and CDR2 ANQGSEA. V shed 3 bases, J shed 5 bases, and the junction held 3 bases outside the gene matches. CDR3 length equals 12 residues. CDR3 residues: CSVDLTGTEAFF. The DNA of the CDR3 is TGCAGCGTTGACCTGACAGGGACTGAAGCTTTCTTT.

This chain connects TRBV29-1 to TRBJ1-5, with D tentatively TRBD1 (5 bases). Looked up from germline, CDR1 is SQVTM and CDR2 is ANQGSEA. Trimming cost V 6 bases and J 4 bases, with 10 bases left between them. The CDR3 contains 12 residues. The CDR3 DNA follows: TGCAGCGTGGGGGACCTTAATCAGCCCCAGCATTTT. Amino acid sequence: CSVGDLNQPQHF.

The chain combines TRBV20-1 with TRBJ2-7; D ambiguous. Germline CDR1 and CDR2: DFQATT and SNEGSKA (reference sequence). V lost 0 bases to trimming and J lost 6 bases, with 6 bases between them. The CDR3 loop spans 11 amino acids. CDR3 coding DNA: TGCAGTGCTAGAGATTACCCCGAGCAGTACTTC. It translates to CSARDYPEQYF.

This rearrangement joins TRBV28 to TRBJ2-2; D not certain. This CDR3 region has 12 residues. Trimming removed 6 bases at V and 6 bases at J, with 8 bases between. Germline values: CDR1 MDHEN, CDR2 SYDVKM. DNA for the CDR3: TGTGCCAGCAGCCAAGTTGCCGGGGAGCTGTTTTTT. Translating gives CASSQVAGELFF.

This rearrangement joins TRBV7-6 to TRBJ2-1, with 9 bases identical to TRBD2. The CDR3 is 16 residues long. The trim removed 5 bases at V and 7 bases at J, leaving 12 bases unmatched. Germline CDR1 SGHVS, CDR2 FNYEAQ. The CDR3 DNA follows: TGTGCCAGCAGCATTAGCGGGGGACCCCTTACAAATGAGCAGTTCTTC. Protein: CASSISGGPLTNEQFF.